This T cell receptor (beta chain) was sequenced in a study of blood T cells in healthy people across ages. Alongside a J-beta primer mix, a sample-barcoded 5' primer served in a second PCR lasting roughly 6 to 12 cycles. From each sample, at least 2.5 million paired-end reads containing CDR3 were obtained. TCRdb called the 5' RACE reads again in MiXCR, with one record for every CDR3 protein. This table has some 900,000 distinct CDR3 sequences, 25% to 30% appearing once. PBMCs, at least 7 million per sample, were isolated. This clonotype was seen at least ten times. Its target is not known. Study-wide points: Estimates of total diversity, which came from one million sequenced T cells, were considered to be underestimates. Age advanced and TCR beta diversity per million T cells fell, roughly linearly.

V was shortened by 0 bases and J by 4 bases, with 9 bases between the two germline ends. The CDR3 is made up of 14 amino acids. The germline gives CDR1 MNHNS, CDR2 SASEGT. The receptor's source is a woman older than 75 in good health. This chain connects TRBV6-1 to TRBJ2-5; D not resolved. The sample comprised blood. The CDR3 reads CASSEAHGRETQYF. CDR3 DNA sequence: TGTGCCAGCAGTGAAGCGCATGGGCGAGAGACCCAGTACTTC.